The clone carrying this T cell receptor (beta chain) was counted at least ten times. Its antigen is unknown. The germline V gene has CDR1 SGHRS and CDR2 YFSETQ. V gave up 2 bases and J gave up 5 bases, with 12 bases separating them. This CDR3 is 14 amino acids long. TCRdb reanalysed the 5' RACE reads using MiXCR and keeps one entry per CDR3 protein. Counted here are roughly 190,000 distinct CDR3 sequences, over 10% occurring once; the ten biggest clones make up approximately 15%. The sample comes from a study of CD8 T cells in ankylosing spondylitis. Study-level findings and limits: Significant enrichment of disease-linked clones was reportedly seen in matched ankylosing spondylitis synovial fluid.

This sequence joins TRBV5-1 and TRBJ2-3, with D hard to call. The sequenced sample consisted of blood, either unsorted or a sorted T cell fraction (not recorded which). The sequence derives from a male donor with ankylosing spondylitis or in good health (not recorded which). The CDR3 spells CASSFSIQGDTQYF. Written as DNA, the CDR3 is TGCGCCAGCAGCTTCTCGATCCAAGGAGATACGCAGTATTTT. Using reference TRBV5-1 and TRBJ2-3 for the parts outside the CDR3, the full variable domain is KAGVTQTPRYLIKTRGQQVTLSCSPISGHRSVSWYQQTPGQGLQFLFEYFSETQRNKGNFPGRFSGRQFSNSRSEMNVSTLELGDSALYLCASSFSIQGDTQYFGPGTRLTVL.